This T cell receptor beta chain was captured in a study of cytomegalovirus exposure and HLA in healthy donors (dated by TCRdb to 2016 to 2017). About the study as a whole: According to an earlier analysis of 587 of the donors, about 179 million T cells yielded 90 million to 130 million unique TCR beta sequences and about 300 Gb of sequence data. An early release that covered fewer than 750 HLA-typed donors contained about 300 gigabases of sequencing data and some 87 million unique TCR sequences. Of the 350 to 450 genotyped donors, roughly 85% fell in the genetic ancestry cluster associated with self-reported Caucasian donors. The study was designed to test whether signatures of past pathogen exposure could be identified by cataloging public T cell receptors. The study used immunosequencing to profile the T cell repertoires of approximately 690 subjects and linked those repertoires to cytomegalovirus serostatus. Besides the first cohort of some 670 subjects, a separate validation cohort made up of roughly 130 different subjects was used. To predict cytomegalovirus infection status, the study brought together high-throughput TCR immunosequencing, statistical association of individual TCRs with disease status, and machine learning. A later analysis re-examined previously published TCR beta repertoires from roughly 720 donors and added high-resolution HLA genotyping to investigate patterns of TCR occurrence. Rather than using new phenotypic data, the later analysis identified candidate immune exposures from TCR beta sequences and from how often those sequences occurred across donors. To decide whether each TCR beta V gene segment behaved as functional or pseudogenic, an earlier analysis of approximately 600 of the donors relied on high-throughput TCR beta sequencing. Donor age, sex, ethnicity and CMV serostatus were compiled alongside the repertoire data. Genome-wide SNP genotypes for about 55% of the roughly 670 donors were used in a later genetic analysis, which treated that subset as a discovery cohort. Every discovery cohort repertoire had been produced on one sequencing platform. Class I and class II HLA loci were covered by the typing at four-digit resolution. Typing coverage differed by locus: A, B, C, DRB1 and DQB1 were typed in about 629-640 donors, DQA1 in 500 to 550, DPA1 in 600 to 610, and DPB1 in roughly 450. A handful of DR-DQ haplotypes were handled as single units for association and clustering because linkage in the cohort was strong. Among roughly 400 genotyped donors of the cohort, an average of about 240,000 unique TCR beta nucleotide sequences was sequenced per donor, of which approximately 19% were non-productive. The study at large found these results: Some IMGT-functional V segments, including TRBV6-2 and TRBV6-3, could not be told apart with the 87-base-pair reads, so those segments were excluded. The only immune exposure information available for the cohort was CMV serostatus. Some 15 rarely observed V segments, including chromosome 9 orphons, were excluded from the earlier analysis of several hundred of the donors because counts were too low. A later analysis associated 15,000 to 20,000 TCR beta sequences with specific HLA alleles at a false discovery rate of 0.05. An association between a missense DCLRE1C variant and V-gene and J-gene trimming of TCR beta chains was found in a later genetic analysis and replicated in an independent cohort. Correlated functional status among segregating V segments might reflect linkage disequilibrium, but an unknown experimental factor could not be ruled out. The study gave a list of around 170 TCR beta chains associated with cytomegalovirus. While some public TCRs were present in many individuals, most TCR sequences turned up only very rarely across donors. In vitro tests confirmed that three of the cytomegalovirus-associated TCR beta chains recognize cytomegalovirus antigens. Assigning TCR associations to individual alleles was difficult when HLA alleles, especially DR and DQ, strongly co-occurred. According to a later analysis, TCR association rates differed among HLA loci, with DRB1 alleles showing the most associated TCRs and HLA-C alleles showing the fewest. Cytomegalovirus status was reported to be diagnosed by the classifier with high specificity and sensitivity in both the original and validation cohorts. In a later analysis, most CMV-associated TCR beta chains were found to appear HLA-restricted, with HLA associations seemingly driven largely by CMV exposure. A later genetic analysis reported fewer N-insertions in productive TCRs among donors in an Asian-associated ancestry cluster than the roughly 720-donor mean. Because some donors lacked HLA typing at each locus, the association tests relied only on the typed subset. In a later analysis, HLA-associated TCR beta chains were found to be more clonally expanded and to have lower generation probabilities than equally common non-associated chains. In an earlier analysis of some 500 of the donors, most TCR beta V segments were observed in productive rearrangements about 90% or about 30% of the time, broadly matching IMGT annotations. A group of highly shared sequence variants was considered likely to be a technical artifact of the sequencing pipeline. In a later analysis, several top co-occurrence clusters were reported to appear linked to parvovirus B19, influenza, CMV and Epstein-Barr virus. Roughly uniform sequencing depth across donors was assumed in presence/absence analyses, although this assumption may not hold. A further reported finding was that TCR beta sequences accurately predicted the HLA-A and HLA-B alleles for most subjects in the first cohort. According to the authors, the approach could potentially be generalized to other disease states and immunological phenotypes. Only TCR beta chains were sequenced in this cohort, and the absence of alpha or paired-chain data limited detectable features.

There are 20 amino acids in the CDR3, from cysteine to phenylalanine inclusive. The DNA shown is the 60-base CDR3, in frame from base 1. This clone was detected only a few times. Its target antigen remains unknown. No base quality values were provided; no much bigger clone lies one nucleotide off. The library was generated by the immunoSEQ multiplex PCR assay. For the multiplex PCR, a mixture combining 60 forward primers for TCR Vbeta segments and 13 reverse primers for TCR Jbeta segments was used. The CDR3 region of rearranged TCR beta genes was amplified from genomic DNA with a multiplex PCR assay. Amplified TCR beta libraries were sequenced as 87-base-pair reads on the Illumina HiSeq System. The authors' pipeline ran thus. Across the 700 or so repertoires, a later analysis counted some 80 million unique TCR beta chains, approximately 10 million of which were shared by at least two donors. Raw reads were error-corrected and collapsed into unique sequences by a nearest-neighbor algorithm in which closely related sequences were merged to remove PCR and sequencing errors. Alignment of CDR3 sequences to IMGT reference sequences was used to assign V, D and J gene segments. For a sequence to be retained, a match of at least six nucleotides was required to both a V gene segment and a J gene segment. A rearrangement was called productive if the CDR3 had no stop codons and remained in frame with V and J, and every other rearrangement was called non-productive. Following IMGT convention, CDR3 was defined as the stretch from the second conserved V-encoded cysteine to the conserved J-encoded phenylalanine. Sequences without an unambiguous match to a single V gene segment were excluded from the earlier analysis of 587 of the donors. An earlier analysis of 500 to 600 of the donors classified V segments as functional when productive rearrangements were above 56.7% and as segregating when the standard deviation between donors was above 5%. A statistical classification framework was built to diagnose cytomegalovirus status from the catalog of TCR beta chain sequences. A later analysis assigned V and J genes by comparing TCR nucleotide sequences with IMGT/GENE-DB human TR gene sequences. In a later analysis, CDR3 sequences and most-parsimonious VDJ recombination scenarios were assigned using the TCRdist pipeline. In a later analysis, each TCR beta chain was defined by its CDR3 amino acid sequence together with its V-gene family, and reads lacking a unique V-gene family were excluded. A later analysis removed roughly 590 highly shared, low-generation-probability nucleotide sequences to deal with suspected cross-contamination and a sequencing artifact. For each public chain, a later analysis derived a clonal expansion index from normalized ranks of inferred template counts within each repertoire. In a later analysis, generation probabilities were computed with a VDJ recombination model fitted to out-of-frame rearrangements, and the resulting probabilities were checked against IGoR. A later analysis scored TCR-TCR, TCR-HLA and TCR-CMV co-occurrence with hypergeometric tests, applying a repertoire-size bias correction to TCR pairs. To estimate false discovery rates, a later analysis permuted the HLA or CMV assignments 20 times. In a later analysis, co-occurring TCRs were grouped using DBSCAN, and TCRdist sequence similarity was added for clustering within HLA-allele-positive subsets. Repertoires with fewer than 30,000 or more than 120,000 public chains were left out of co-occurrence clustering, as were five repertoires with anomalous nucleotide sharing. Imported from immuneACCESS, the table was reduced by TCRdb to in-frame sequences with V and J called. These copies leave out some clones; in studies compared against another copy, an unresolved V gene accounts for under half, and the cause of the remainder is not known. That table furnishes V, J and clone size, whereas the DNA furnished D and trimming. This sample lists around 100,000 clones; 66% were detected once. Of the sample, roughly 3.3% falls within the top ten clones.

The cohort was made up of several hundred healthy bone marrow donors. At the time of sampling, every cohort member was nominally healthy, though immune exposures that went unrecorded were likely present. The donor was CMV seronegative and belonged to the group of 320 or so seronegative cohort members. Every donor gave a peripheral blood sample, and the peripheral blood mononuclear cells from that sample were used for TCR beta sequencing. Genomic DNA extraction from the blood cell samples was performed with the Qiagen DNeasy Blood Extraction Kit. The chain is assembled from TRBV21-1 and TRBJ2-4; TRBD1 was called by the table and not checked on the DNA. TRBV21-1 is listed as a pseudogene. This clonotype was obtained from a woman in her 50s in good health and CMV-seronegative. The sequenced material came from PBMCs. CDR3 reads: CASSKVRDRVFNLSKNIQYF. The sequenced DNA: TGTGCCAGCAGCAAAGTAAGGGACAGGGTATTTAACCTATCCAAAAACATTCAGTACTTC.